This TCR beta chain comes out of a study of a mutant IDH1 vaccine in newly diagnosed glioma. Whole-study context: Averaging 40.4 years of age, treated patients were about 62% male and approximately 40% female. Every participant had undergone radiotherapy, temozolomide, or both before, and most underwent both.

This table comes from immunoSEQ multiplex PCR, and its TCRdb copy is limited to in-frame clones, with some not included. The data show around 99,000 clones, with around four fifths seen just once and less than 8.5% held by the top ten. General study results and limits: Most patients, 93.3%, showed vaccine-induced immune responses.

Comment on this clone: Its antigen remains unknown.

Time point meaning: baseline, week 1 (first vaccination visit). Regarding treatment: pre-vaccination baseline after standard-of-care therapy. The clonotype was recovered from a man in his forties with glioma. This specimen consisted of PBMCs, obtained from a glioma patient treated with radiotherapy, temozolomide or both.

The CDR3 DNA follows: TGTGCCAGCAGTTGGTCTAGCGGGAGTTACGAGCAGTACTTC. Its protein is CASSWSSGSYEQYF. V usage is TRBV6-1 and J usage is TRBJ2-7, with 10 bases aligning to TRBD2. V dropped 5 bases and J dropped 4; count of bases not matched to a gene: 5. Germline values: CDR1 MNHNS, CDR2 SASEGT. This CDR3 contains 14 residues.